This passage covers 27 T cell receptor beta chains from one sample sequenced in a study of blood T cell repertoires in COVID-19. Clones were read by immunoSEQ multiplex PCR, and TCRdb kept only the in-frame ones, dropping some. Here the sample spans roughly 340,000 clones, roughly 86% being singletons. The sample was PBMCs or T cells enriched from blood (not recorded which). The source is a man in his forties in a cohort exposed to, infected with or recovered from COVID-19 (not recorded which).

This clone was picked up one time. The V and J genes are TRBV7-2 and TRBJ2-7, with TRBD2 matching over 9 bases. Germline CDR1 reads SGHTA; CDR2 reads FQGNSA. Trimming cost V 5 bases and J 4 bases; bases outside gene matches: 12. The CDR3 is 16 amino acids. The CDR3 nucleotides are TGTGCCAGCAGCCCCGTAGCGGGAGCGGCCATATACGAGCAGTACTTC. Its translation: CASSPVAGAAIYEQYF.

The chain recombines TRBV6-4 with TRBJ1-2, with 7 positions matching TRBD1. The CDR3 sequence is 18 residues long. Trimming at V came to 3 bases and at J to 5 bases, leaving 18 bases not matched to a gene. Germline loops: CDR1 MRHNA, CDR2 SNTAGT. CDR3 sequence: CASSDYDLRAGGRYGYTF. For the CDR3, the DNA is TGTGCCAGCAGTGATTACGACCTGCGGGCAGGGGGTAGGTATGGCTACACCTTC.

This chain connects TRBV19 to TRBJ1-1; TRBD1 might be the D (6 bases). Germline V gene sequence: CDR1 LNHDA, CDR2 SQIVND (reference sequence). V lost 6 bases and J 3 bases, leaving 20 bases between the germline ends. The CDR3 covers 16 residues. CDR3: CASRSTGPTGDTEAFF. CDR3 nucleotide sequence: TGTGCCAGTAGATCGACAGGCCCCACTGGGGACACTGAAGCTTTCTTT.

The chain joins TRBV19 to TRBJ2-2, with D perhaps matching TRBD2 (6 bases). CDR1 and CDR2 from the germline V gene are LNHDA and SQIVND (reference sequence). V lost 5 bases to trimming and J lost 0 bases, with 10 bases between them. The CDR3 consists of 15 residues. Written as DNA, the CDR3 is TGTGCCAGTAGTCCGACTAGGTCGAACACCGGGGAGCTGTTTTTT. Amino acids: CASSPTRSNTGELFF.

This sequence joins TRBV5-1 and TRBJ1-2, with a tentative D call TRBD1 (6 bases). Germline CDR1 SGHRS, CDR2 YFSETQ. This CDR3 is 14 amino acids long. The V gene lost 0 bases and the J gene lost 4 bases, with 10 bases spanning the gap. The CDR3 here is CASSLVWGPYGYTF. CDR3 sequence (DNA): TGCGCCAGCAGCTTGGTTTGGGGGCCCTATGGCTACACCTTC. Full variable domain (remainder filled in from reference TRBV5-1 and TRBJ1-2): KAGVTQTPRYLIKTRGQQVTLSCSPISGHRSVSWYQQTPGQGLQFLFEYFSETQRNKGNFPGRFSGRQFSNSRSEMNVSTLELGDSALYLCASSLVWGPYGYTFGSGTRLTVV.

The J gene is TRBJ1-5, the V gene TRBV19; TRBD1 matches 7 bases. CDR1 LNHDA and CDR2 SQIVND come from the germline V gene (reference sequence). J gave up 6 bases and V 3 bases, and 5 bases lay outside the gene matches. This CDR3 contains 14 residues. The CDR3 DNA is TGTGCCAGTAGTATTAAACAGGGGCCTCAGCCCCAGCATTTT. Translation: CASSIKQGPQPQHF. Full variable domain (outside the CDR3, taken from reference TRBV19 and TRBJ1-5): DGGITQSPKYLFRKEGQNVTLSCEQNLNHDAMYWYRQDPGQGLRLIYYSQIVNDFQKGDIAEGYSVSREKKESFPLTVTSAQKNPTAFYLCASSIKQGPQPQHFGDGTRLSIL.

The chain carries TRBV6-5 and TRBJ2-5; D not resolved. The CDR3 contains 16 residues. The germline gives CDR1 MNHEY, CDR2 SVGAGI. Trimming shortened V by 0 bases and J by 1 base, and 12 bases separated the two germline ends. The CDR3 DNA reads as TGTGCCAGCAGTTACTCTTTTTCTGGCGGCCAAGAGACCCAGTACTTC. Translation gives CASSYSFSGGQETQYF.

To note about this clone: Within the sample, other DNA sequences also encode this same CDR3. This chain uses TRBV18 with TRBJ2-5; 8 bases agree with TRBD1. Looked up from germline, CDR1 is KGHSH and CDR2 is LQKENI. V gave up 3 bases and J gave up 3 bases; unmatched junction bases: 0. This CDR3 spans 13 amino acids. The CDR3 bases are TGTGCCAGCTCACCGGACAGGGAAGAGACCCAGTACTTC. This translates into CASSPDREETQYF.

The rearrangement joins TRBV6-5 to TRBJ1-5; the match to TRBD1 covers 9 bases. With V trimmed by 6 bases and J by 3 bases, 3 bases remained unmatched. The germline V gene has CDR1 MNHEY and CDR2 SVGAGI. This CDR3 is built from 14 residues. In DNA form, the CDR3 reads TGTGCCAGCAGGGGACAGGGTTACAATCAGCCCCAGCATTTT. Translated: CASRGQGYNQPQHF.

V gene TRBV3-1 (or the pseudogene TRBV3-2) combines with J gene TRBJ1-6; D not resolved. Germline V gene sequence: CDR1 LGHDT, CDR2 YNNKEL (reference sequence). V lost 8 bases to trimming and J lost 4 bases, with 6 bases between them. The CDR3 has 12 amino acids. The CDR3 is CASRGYNSPLHF. The CDR3 nucleotides read TGTGCCAGCCGCGGGTATAATTCACCCCTCCACTTT.

The rearrangement links TRBV29-1 to TRBJ1-4; 9 nucleotides agree with TRBD1. CDR1 is SQVTM and CDR2 is ANQGSEA in the germline V gene. Trimming cost V 7 bases and J 8 bases; bases outside gene matches: 2. The CDR3 has 11 amino acids. In nucleotides, the CDR3 is TGCAGCGGGGGGACAGGGGAAAAACTGTTTTTT. It translates to CSGGTGEKLFF. Drawing the rest from reference TRBV29-1 and TRBJ1-4, the complete variable domain is SAVISQKPSRDICQRGTSLTIQCQVDSQVTMMFWYRQQPGQSLTLIATANQGSEATYESGFVIDKFPISRPNLTFSTLTVSNMSPEDSSIYLCSGGTGEKLFFGSGTQLSVL.

The chain employs TRBV6-5 and TRBJ2-1; D is possibly TRBD2 (6 bases). CDR1 is MNHEY and CDR2 is SVGAGI in the germline V gene. The CDR3 runs to 15 residues. Trimming removed 8 bases from V and 0 bases from J, with 14 bases in between. The CDR3 DNA reads as TGTGCCAGCCTTAGCGGATTGAGCTCCTACAATGAGCAGTTCTTC. Amino acids: CASLSGLSSYNEQFF.

In the case of this clone: Mismatch with germline at one junction end may stem from a read error. This rearrangement joins TRBV6-5 to TRBJ2-2, with D perhaps matching TRBD1 (6 bases). Germline V gene sequence: CDR1 MNHEY, CDR2 SVGAGI. The CDR3 runs 15 residues. The CDR3 sequence: CATSPGTRNTGELFF. CDR3 nucleotide sequence: TGTGCCACCAGTCCCGGGACAAGGAACACCGGGGAGCTGTTTTTT.

The chain recombines TRBV6-5 with TRBJ2-7, with D perhaps matching TRBD2 (7 bases). Trimming removed 2 bases at V and 0 bases at J, with 11 bases between. Germline values: CDR1 MNHEY, CDR2 SVGAGI. This CDR3 has 15 residues. CDR3 nucleotides: TGTGCCAGCAGTTACGGGGAGGGGGTCTCCTACGAGCAGTACTTC. Amino acids: CASSYGEGVSYEQYF.

The rearrangement joins TRBV7-6 to TRBJ1-6; D is perhaps TRBD1 (5 bases). Germline assignment: CDR1 SGHVS and CDR2 FNYEAQ. V was cut by 4 bases and J by 4 bases, with 8 bases left in between. The CDR3 covers 14 residues. CDR3 sequence: CASSSGTYNSPLHF. The CDR3 DNA reads as TGTGCCAGCAGCTCCGGGACTTATAATTCACCCCTCCACTTT.

CDR3 sequence: CASSHVTSGSKYEQFF. In DNA, the CDR3 is TGTGCCAGCAGCCACGTCACTAGCGGAAGTAAATATGAGCAGTTCTTC. This chain connects TRBV4-2 to TRBJ2-1; 8 nucleotides line up with TRBD2. The CDR3 length is 16 residues. The junction had 12 bases not matched to a gene; V was cut back by 3 bases and J by 8 bases. CDR1 and CDR2 from the germline V gene are LGHNA and YNFKEQ.

The chain links TRBV5-4 to TRBJ2-5, with TRBD2 matching over 9 bases. This CDR3 has 15 residues. J was trimmed by 2 bases and V by 5 bases; bases with no gene match: 7. CDR1 is SGHNT, CDR2 YYREEE, per germline (reference sequence). CDR3 coding DNA: TGTGCCAGCAGACATAGCGGGAGTCCTCAAGAGACCCAGTACTTC. This gives the protein CASRHSGSPQETQYF. Together with reference TRBV5-4 and TRBJ2-5, the CDR3 gives the full variable domain: ETGVTQSPTHLIKTRGQQVTLRCSSQSGHNTVSWYQQALGQGPQFIFQYYREEENGRGNFPPRFSGLQFPNYSSELNVNALELDDSALYLCASRHSGSPQETQYFGPGTRLLVL.

This chain uses TRBV2 with TRBJ2-1, with a possible D match to TRBD1 (7 bases). This CDR3 is built from 16 residues. V dropped 3 bases and J dropped 0 bases, with 12 bases sitting between them. The germline CDR1 and CDR2 sequences are SNHLY and FYNNEI. In nucleotides, the CDR3 is TGTGCCAGCAGTGAGGAGGGGGCCGCCTCCTACAATGAGCAGTTCTTC. Its translation: CASSEEGAASYNEQFF. The full variable domain, rest sourced from reference TRBV2 and TRBJ2-1, is EPEVTQTPSHQVTQMGQEVILRCVPISNHLYFYWYRQILGQKVEFLVSFYNNEISEKSEIFDDQFSVERPDGSNFTLKIRSTKLEDSAMYFCASSEEGAASYNEQFFGPGTRLTVL.

The count of this clone is one. The J gene is TRBJ2-7, the V gene TRBV5-4; a weak D match, TRBD1 (6 bases). Germline V gene lookup returns CDR1 SGHNT and CDR2 YYREEE (reference sequence). This CDR3 region has 15 residues. V shed 0 bases and J shed 2 bases, with 12 bases lying between them. The CDR3: CASSLGGDNPYEQYF. CDR3 nucleotide sequence: TGTGCCAGCAGCTTGGGTGGGGACAACCCCTACGAGCAGTACTTC.

The chain uses TRBV28 and TRBJ2-7, with 7 bases identical to TRBD2. The germline V gene has CDR1 MDHEN and CDR2 SYDVKM. The CDR3 sequence is 16 residues long. Trimming at V came to 5 bases and at J to 3 bases, leaving 13 bases not matched to a gene. The CDR3 reads CASSQPGGVGHYEQYF. The CDR3 bases are TGTGCCAGCAGTCAGCCGGGGGGAGTCGGCCACTACGAGCAGTACTTC.

CDR3 region: CASLRSSGSGGYGYTF. The CDR3 nucleotides read TGTGCCAGCCTTCGCTCAAGCGGGTCAGGGGGTTATGGCTACACCTTC. The rearrangement joins TRBV28 to TRBJ1-2, with 7 bases lining up with TRBD1. The CDR3 runs 16 residues. Germline V gene data show CDR1 as MDHEN and CDR2 as SYDVKM. V shed 8 bases, J shed 5 bases, and the junction held 17 bases outside the gene matches.

The chain uses TRBV7-9 and TRBJ1-6; 8 nucleotides agree with TRBD1. The V gene's germline CDR1 is SEHNR and CDR2 FQNEAQ (reference sequence). V shed 5 bases and J 1 base; nucleotides not matched to a gene: 4. This CDR3 comprises 16 residues. The CDR3 sequence is CASSGGQGSYNSPLHF. The CDR3 coding sequence is TGTGCCAGCAGCGGTGGACAGGGTTCCTATAATTCACCCCTCCACTTT.

This clone showed up just a few times. The chain couples TRBV18 to TRBJ1-6; 7 nucleotides match TRBD1. Germline-derived CDR1 and CDR2 are KGHSH and LQKENI. The CDR3 covers 16 residues. V dropped 6 bases and J dropped 5; count of bases not matched to a gene: 10. As DNA, the CDR3 is TGTGCCAGCTCTCGATTTGTGGGACAGAATAATTCACCCCTCCACTTT. Translation gives CASSRFVGQNNSPLHF.

The J gene is TRBJ1-3, the V gene TRBV19; no clear D gene. The CDR3 is 15 amino acids. V lost 4 bases and J lost 2, with 12 bases in between. The germline gives CDR1 LNHDA, CDR2 SQIVND (reference sequence). CDR3 coding DNA: TGTGCCAGTAGTACAGAACCTAGGACTGGAAACACCATATATTTT. As protein: CASSTEPRTGNTIYF.

The J gene is TRBJ2-7, the V gene TRBV2; 9 bases fit TRBD2. Losses at the gene ends were 4 bases for V and 5 bases for J; bases not matched to a gene: 9. The CDR3 consists of 15 residues. Looked up from germline, CDR1 is SNHLY and CDR2 is FYNNEI. CDR3 in amino acids: CASSGPGGRAHEQYF. The CDR3, as DNA: TGTGCCAGCAGTGGACCCGGCGGGAGGGCCCACGAGCAGTACTTC.

This chain links TRBV12-5 with TRBJ2-3; possible D gene TRBD2, 6 bases. With 5 bases removed from V and 2 bases from J, the gap between germline ends came to 20 bases. The CDR3 contains 17 residues. Germline V gives CDR1 LGHNT, CDR2 FRNRAP. CDR3 DNA sequence: TGTGCTAGTGGTAAGGGAATCGGGAGCATAAACACAGATACGCAGTATTTT. It yields the protein CASGKGIGSINTDTQYF.

This sequence joins TRBV10-2 and TRBJ2-7; 8 bases agree with TRBD2. The V segment lost 5 bases and the J segment 7 bases; nucleotides outside the gene matches: 7. This CDR3 region has 13 residues. CDR1 is WSHSY, CDR2 SAAADI, per germline. Written as DNA, the CDR3 is TGCGCCAGCAGTAATATACCGGGGGGGGAGCAGTACTTC. Amino acid sequence: CASSNIPGGEQYF.